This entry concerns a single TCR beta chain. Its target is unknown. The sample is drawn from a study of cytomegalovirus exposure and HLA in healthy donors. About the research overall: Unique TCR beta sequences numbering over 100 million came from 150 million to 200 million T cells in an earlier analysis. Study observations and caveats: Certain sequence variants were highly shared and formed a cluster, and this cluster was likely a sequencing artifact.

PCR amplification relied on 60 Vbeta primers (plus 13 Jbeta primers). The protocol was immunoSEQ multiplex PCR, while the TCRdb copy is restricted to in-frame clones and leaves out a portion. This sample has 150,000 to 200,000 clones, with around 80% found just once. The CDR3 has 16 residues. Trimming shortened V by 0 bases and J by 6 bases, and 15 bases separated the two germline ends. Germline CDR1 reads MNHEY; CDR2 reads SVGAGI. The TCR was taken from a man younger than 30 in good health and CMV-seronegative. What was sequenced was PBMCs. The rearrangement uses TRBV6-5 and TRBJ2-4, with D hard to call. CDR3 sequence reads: CASSYSLSTRLNIQYF. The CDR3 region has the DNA TGTGCCAGCAGTTACTCGTTGTCGACTCGCCTAAACATTCAGTACTTC.